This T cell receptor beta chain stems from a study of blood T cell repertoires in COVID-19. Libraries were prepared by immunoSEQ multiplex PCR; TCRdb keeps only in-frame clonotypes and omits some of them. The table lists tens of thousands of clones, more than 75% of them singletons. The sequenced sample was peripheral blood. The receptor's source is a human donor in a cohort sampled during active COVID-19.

CDR3 DNA: TGTGCCAGCAGCAACGGACAGGGGGCTTACACAGATACGCAGTATTTT. Residues: CASSNGQGAYTDTQYF. This chain connects TRBV21-1 to TRBJ2-3; the table assigns TRBD1, which was not confirmed against the DNA. TRBV21-1 is deemed a pseudogene. The CDR3 contains 16 residues.